This TCR beta chain came from a study of T cells after yellow fever vaccination. This CDR3 comprises 13 residues. Germline-derived CDR1 and CDR2 are LGHDT and YNNKEL (reference sequence). The V segment lost 8 bases and the J segment 4 bases; nucleotides outside the gene matches: 7. TCR cDNA, made by 5'RACE template switching, carried an added universal primer site and UMIs. A single record per CDR3 protein comes from TCRdb applying MiXCR to the 5' RACE reads. The profile shows some 300,000 distinct CDR3 sequences, roughly 8.4% of them singletons. The sample consisted of PBMCs, taken roughly seven weeks after the first yellow fever vaccination. V is TRBV3-1 and J is TRBJ2-5; 7 bases line up with TRBD2. The sequence derives from a man between 18 and 35 years old who received the YFV17D yellow fever vaccine. The CDR3 is CASGGGSSETQYF. CDR3 in DNA: TGTGCCAGCGGGGGGGGATCTTCAGAGACCCAGTACTTC.